This TCR beta chain comes out of a study of blood T cell repertoires in COVID-19. About the research overall: Researchers got acute and convalescent COVID-19 samples from the United States, Italy and Spain.

Authors' analysis steps: Nucleated cell counts were estimated from reference gene primer amplification. The data were produced by immunoSEQ multiplex PCR, yet TCRdb's version contains in-frame clones alone and is incomplete. Clone size and V and J calls were adopted from that table, with D and trimming inferred from the DNA. The sample includes 300,000 to 400,000 clones, 70% to 90% of them seen just once. V lost 11 bases and J 4 bases, leaving 11 bases between the germline ends. Germline assignment: CDR1 SNHLY and CDR2 FYNNEI. The CDR3 contains 11 residues. The chain carries TRBV2 and TRBJ1-2; D unresolved. The specimen sequenced was peripheral blood. This TCR was sampled from a woman aged 55-69 years with COVID-19, enrolled during active disease. CDR3 loop: CARSRGYGYTF. The CDR3 bases are TGTGCCCGATCCCGAGGCTATGGCTACACCTTC.